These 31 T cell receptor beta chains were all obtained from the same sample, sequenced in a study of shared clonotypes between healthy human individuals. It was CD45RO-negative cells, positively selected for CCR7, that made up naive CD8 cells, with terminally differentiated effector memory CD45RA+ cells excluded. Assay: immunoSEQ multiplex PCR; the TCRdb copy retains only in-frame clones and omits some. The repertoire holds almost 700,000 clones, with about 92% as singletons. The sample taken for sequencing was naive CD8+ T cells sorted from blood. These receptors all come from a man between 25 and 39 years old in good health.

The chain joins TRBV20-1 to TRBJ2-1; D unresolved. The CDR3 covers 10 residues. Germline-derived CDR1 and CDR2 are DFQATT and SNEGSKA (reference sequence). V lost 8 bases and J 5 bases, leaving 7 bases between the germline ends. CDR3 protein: CSTGNNEQFF. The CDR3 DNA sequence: TGCAGTACCGGTAACAATGAGCAGTTCTTC.

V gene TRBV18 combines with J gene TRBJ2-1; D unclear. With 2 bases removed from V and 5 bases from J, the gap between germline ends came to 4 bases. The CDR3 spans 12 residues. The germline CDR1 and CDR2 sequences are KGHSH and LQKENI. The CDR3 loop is CASSPTHNEQFF. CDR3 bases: TGTGCCAGCTCACCAACACACAATGAGCAGTTCTTC.

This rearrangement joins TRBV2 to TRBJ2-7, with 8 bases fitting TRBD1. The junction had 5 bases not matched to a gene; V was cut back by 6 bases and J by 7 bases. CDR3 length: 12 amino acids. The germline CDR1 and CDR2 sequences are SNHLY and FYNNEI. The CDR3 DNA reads TGTGCCAGCAGCGGACAGGGTCGAGAGCAGTACTTC. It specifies CASSGQGREQYF.

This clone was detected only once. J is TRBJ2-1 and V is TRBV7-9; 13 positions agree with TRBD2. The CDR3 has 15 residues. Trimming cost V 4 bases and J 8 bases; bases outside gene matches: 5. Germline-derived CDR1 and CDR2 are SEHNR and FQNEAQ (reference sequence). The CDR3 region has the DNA TGTGCCAGCAGCTCAGGACTAGCGGGAGCTGATGAGCAGTTCTTC. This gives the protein CASSSGLAGADEQFF.

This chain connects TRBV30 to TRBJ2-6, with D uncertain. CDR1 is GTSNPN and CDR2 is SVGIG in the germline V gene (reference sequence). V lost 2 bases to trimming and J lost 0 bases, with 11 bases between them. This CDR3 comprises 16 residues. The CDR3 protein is CAWSTRPGSGANVLTF. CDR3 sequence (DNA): TGTGCCTGGAGTACAAGACCGGGCTCTGGGGCCAACGTCCTGACTTTC.

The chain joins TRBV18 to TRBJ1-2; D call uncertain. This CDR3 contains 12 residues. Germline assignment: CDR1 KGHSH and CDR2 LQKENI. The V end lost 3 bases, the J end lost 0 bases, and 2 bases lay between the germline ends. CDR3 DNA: TGTGCCAGCTCACCCCCTAACTATGGCTACACCTTC. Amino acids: CASSPPNYGYTF.

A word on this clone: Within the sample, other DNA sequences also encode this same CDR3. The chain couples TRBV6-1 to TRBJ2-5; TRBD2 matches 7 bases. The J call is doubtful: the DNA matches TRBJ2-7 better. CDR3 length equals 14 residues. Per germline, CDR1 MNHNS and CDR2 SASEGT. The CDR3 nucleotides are TGTGCCAGCAGTGATCGGGGAGGGCCCTACGAGCAGTACTTC. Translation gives CASSDRGGPYEQYF.

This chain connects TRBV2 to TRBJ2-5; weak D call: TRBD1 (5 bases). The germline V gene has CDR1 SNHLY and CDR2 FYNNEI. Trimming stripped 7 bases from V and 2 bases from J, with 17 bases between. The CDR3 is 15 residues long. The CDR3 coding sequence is TGTGCCAGCATGGACATTAATATGTATCAAGAGACCCAGTACTTC. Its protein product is CASMDINMYQETQYF.

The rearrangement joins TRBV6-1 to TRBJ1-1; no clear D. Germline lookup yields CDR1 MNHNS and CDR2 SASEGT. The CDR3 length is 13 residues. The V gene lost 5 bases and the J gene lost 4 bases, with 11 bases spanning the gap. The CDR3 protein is CASSSPGRTEAFF. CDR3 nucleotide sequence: TGTGCCAGCAGTTCACCCGGGCGCACTGAAGCTTTCTTT.

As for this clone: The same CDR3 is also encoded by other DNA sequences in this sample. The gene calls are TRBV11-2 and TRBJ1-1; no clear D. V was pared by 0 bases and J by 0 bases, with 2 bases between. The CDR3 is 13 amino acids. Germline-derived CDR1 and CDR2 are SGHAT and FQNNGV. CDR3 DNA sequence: TGTGCCAGCAGCTTAGAAGTGAACACTGAAGCTTTCTTT. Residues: CASSLEVNTEAFF.

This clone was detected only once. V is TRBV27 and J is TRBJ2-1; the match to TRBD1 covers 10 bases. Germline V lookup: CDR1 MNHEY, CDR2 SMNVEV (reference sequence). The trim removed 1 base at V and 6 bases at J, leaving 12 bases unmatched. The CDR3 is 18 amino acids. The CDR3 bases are TGTGCCAGCAGTTTATGGATCTCCGGGACAGGGGATTCCAATGAGCAGTTCTTC. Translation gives CASSLWISGTGDSNEQFF.

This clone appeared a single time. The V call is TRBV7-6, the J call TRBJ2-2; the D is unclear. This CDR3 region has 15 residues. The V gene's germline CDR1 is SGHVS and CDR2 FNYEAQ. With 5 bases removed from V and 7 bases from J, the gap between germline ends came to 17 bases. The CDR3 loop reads CASSAPPSESGELFF. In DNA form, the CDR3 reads TGTGCCAGCAGCGCACCTCCTTCAGAGAGCGGGGAGCTGTTTTTT.

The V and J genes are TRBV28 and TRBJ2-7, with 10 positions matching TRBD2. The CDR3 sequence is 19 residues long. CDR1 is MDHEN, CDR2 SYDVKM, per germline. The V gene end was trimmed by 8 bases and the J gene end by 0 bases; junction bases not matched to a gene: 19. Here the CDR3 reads CASLPLRASGSGSSYEQYF. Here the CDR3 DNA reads TGTGCCAGCCTACCACTCAGAGCTAGCGGGAGCGGTAGCTCCTACGAGCAGTACTTC.

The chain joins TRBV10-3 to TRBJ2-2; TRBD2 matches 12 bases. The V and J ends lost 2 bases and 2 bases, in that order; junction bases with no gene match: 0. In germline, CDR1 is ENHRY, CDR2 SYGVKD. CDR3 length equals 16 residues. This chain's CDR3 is CAISEGLAGNTGELFF. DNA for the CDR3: TGTGCCATCAGTGAGGGACTAGCGGGAAACACCGGGGAGCTGTTTTTT.

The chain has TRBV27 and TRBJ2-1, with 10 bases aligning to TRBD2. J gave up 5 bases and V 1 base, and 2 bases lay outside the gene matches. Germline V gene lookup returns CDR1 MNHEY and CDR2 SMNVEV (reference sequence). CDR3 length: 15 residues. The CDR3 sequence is CASSLWLAGDNEQFF. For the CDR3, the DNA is TGTGCCAGCAGTTTATGGCTAGCGGGGGACAATGAGCAGTTCTTC.

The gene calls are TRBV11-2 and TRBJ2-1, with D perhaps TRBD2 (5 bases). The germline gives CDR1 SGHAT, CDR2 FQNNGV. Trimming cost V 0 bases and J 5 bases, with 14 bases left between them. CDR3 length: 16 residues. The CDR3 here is CASSLDTRIPHNEQFF. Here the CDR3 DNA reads TGTGCCAGCAGCTTAGACACTAGAATTCCGCACAATGAGCAGTTCTTC.

The CDR3 protein is CASSEFRADASNQPQHF. CDR3 coding DNA: TGTGCCAGCAGTGAATTCAGGGCGGATGCTAGCAATCAGCCCCAGCATTTT. The chain has TRBV6-1 and TRBJ1-5; D might be TRBD1 (5 bases). The V gene lost 2 bases and the J gene lost 0 bases, with 14 bases spanning the gap. The CDR3 extends over 17 amino acids. Germline V gene sequence: CDR1 MNHNS, CDR2 SASEGT.

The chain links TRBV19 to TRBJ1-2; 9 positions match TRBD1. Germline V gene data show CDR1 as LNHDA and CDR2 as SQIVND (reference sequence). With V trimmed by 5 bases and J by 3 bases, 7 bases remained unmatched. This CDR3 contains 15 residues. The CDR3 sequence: CASSAYRGRDYGYTF. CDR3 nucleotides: TGTGCCAGTAGTGCGTACAGGGGGCGCGACTATGGCTACACCTTC. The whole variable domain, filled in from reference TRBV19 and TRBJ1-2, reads DGGITQSPKYLFRKEGQNVTLSCEQNLNHDAMYWYRQDPGQGLRLIYYSQIVNDFQKGDIAEGYSVSREKKESFPLTVTSAQKNPTAFYLCASSAYRGRDYGYTFGSGTRLTVV.

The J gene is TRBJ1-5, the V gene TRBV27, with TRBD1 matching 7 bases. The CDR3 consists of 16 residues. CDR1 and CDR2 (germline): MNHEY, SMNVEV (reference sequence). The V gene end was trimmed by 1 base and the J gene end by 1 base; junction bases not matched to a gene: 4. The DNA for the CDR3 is TGTGCCAGCAGTTTATTTGGGGACAGCAGCAATCAGCCCCAGCATTTT. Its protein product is CASSLFGDSSNQPQHF.

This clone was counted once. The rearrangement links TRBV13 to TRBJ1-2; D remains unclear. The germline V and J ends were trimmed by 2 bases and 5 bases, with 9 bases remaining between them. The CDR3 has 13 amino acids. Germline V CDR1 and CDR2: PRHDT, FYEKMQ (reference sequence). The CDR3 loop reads CASSLLGGYGYTF. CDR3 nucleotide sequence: TGTGCCAGCAGCTTATTGGGAGGTTATGGCTACACCTTC.

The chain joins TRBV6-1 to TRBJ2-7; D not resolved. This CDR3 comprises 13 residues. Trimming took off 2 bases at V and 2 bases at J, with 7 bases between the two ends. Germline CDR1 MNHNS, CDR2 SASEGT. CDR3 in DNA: TGTGCCAGCAGTGAAAACAGAGCCTACGAGCAGTACTTC. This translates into CASSENRAYEQYF.

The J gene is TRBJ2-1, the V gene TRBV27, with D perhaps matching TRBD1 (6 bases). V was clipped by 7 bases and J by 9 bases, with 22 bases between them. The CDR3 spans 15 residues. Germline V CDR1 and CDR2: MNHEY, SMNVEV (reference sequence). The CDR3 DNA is TGTGCCAGCACAATTAGCCTCATGGGGGCTAGTGAGCAGTTCTTC. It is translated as CASTISLMGASEQFF.

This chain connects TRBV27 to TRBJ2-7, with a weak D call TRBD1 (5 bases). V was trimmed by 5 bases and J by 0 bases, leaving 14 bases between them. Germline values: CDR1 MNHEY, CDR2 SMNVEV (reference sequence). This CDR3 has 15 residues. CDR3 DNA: TGTGCCAGCAGTAGGGGCCGCAGGAGCTCCTACGAGCAGTACTTC. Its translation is CASSRGRRSSYEQYF.

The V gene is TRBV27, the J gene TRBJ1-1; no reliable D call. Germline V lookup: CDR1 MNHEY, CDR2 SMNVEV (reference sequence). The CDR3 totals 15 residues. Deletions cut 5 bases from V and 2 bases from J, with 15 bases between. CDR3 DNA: TGTGCCAGCAGTCCATTGGACGGGAGAAACACTGAAGCTTTCTTT. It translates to CASSPLDGRNTEAFF.

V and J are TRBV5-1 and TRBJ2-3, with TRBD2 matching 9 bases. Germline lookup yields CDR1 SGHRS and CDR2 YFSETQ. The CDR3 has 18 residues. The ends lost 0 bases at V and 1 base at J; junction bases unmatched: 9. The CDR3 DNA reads TGCGCCAGCAGCTTGGAGGGTAGCGGGAGTTACCGCACAGATACGCAGTATTTT. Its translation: CASSLEGSGSYRTDTQYF.

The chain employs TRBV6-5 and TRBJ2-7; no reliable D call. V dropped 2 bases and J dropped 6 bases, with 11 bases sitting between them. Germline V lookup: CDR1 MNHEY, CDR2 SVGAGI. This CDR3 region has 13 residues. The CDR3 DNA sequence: TGTGCCAGCAGTTACCCATACACAACCGAGCAGTACTTC. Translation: CASSYPYTTEQYF.

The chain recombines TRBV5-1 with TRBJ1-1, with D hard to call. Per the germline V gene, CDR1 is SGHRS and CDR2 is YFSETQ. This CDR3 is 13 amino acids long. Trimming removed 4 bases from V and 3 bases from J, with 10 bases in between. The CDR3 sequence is CASSPETYTEAFF. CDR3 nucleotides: TGCGCCAGCAGCCCTGAGACGTACACTGAAGCTTTCTTT.

In nucleotides, the CDR3 is TGTGCCAGCAGCTTAAGGGCAGGGGACGTCCTGACTTTC. This codes for CASSLRAGDVLTF. The gene calls are TRBV7-9 and TRBJ2-6, with a possible D match to TRBD1 (6 bases). Germline CDR1 and CDR2: SEHNR and FQNEAQ (reference sequence). The ends were cut back, 2 bases at V and 11 bases at J, with 10 bases in the middle. There are 13 residues in the CDR3.

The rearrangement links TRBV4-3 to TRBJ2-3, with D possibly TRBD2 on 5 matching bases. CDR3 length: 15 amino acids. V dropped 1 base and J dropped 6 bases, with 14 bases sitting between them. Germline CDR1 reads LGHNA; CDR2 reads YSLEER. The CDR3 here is CASSQAGNLGDTQYF. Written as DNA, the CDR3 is TGCGCCAGCAGCCAAGCGGGGAACTTGGGTGATACGCAGTATTTT.

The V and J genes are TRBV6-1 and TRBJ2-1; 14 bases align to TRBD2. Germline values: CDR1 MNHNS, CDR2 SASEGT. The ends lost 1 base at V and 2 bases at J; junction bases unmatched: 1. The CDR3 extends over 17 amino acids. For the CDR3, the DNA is TGTGCCAGCAGTGAAGGACTAGCGGGAGGGGCCTACAATGAGCAGTTCTTC. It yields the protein CASSEGLAGGAYNEQFF.

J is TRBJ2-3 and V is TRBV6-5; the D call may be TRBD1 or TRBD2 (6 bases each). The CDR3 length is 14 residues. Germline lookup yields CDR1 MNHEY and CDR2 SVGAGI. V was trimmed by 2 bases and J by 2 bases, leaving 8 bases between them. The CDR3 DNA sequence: TGTGCCAGCAGTTACGGGGGGCTCACAGATACGCAGTATTTT. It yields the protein CASSYGGLTDTQYF.